The clone carrying this T cell receptor (beta chain) was detected only a few times. Its antigen is as yet unknown. The sample is drawn from a study of beta chain features in type 1 diabetes. Study overall: Over all samples combined, over 85 million sorted cells were examined. Study findings and constraints: Patients with Type 1 diabetes showed moderately but significantly shorter TCRB CDR3s in all four CD4+ subsets. Insertions at VDJ junctions were less frequent in type 1 diabetes patients. These patients also deleted more nucleotides at the same junctions.

Blood was drawn once from each donor into heparinised tubes. The draws averaged about 110 mL. The whole isolated RNA underwent reverse transcription, so sequencing captured expressed TCRB transcripts. The method was immunoSEQ multiplex PCR; TCRdb's version includes in-frame clones alone and lacks a portion of them. The sample contains some 150,000 clones, roughly 7.2% of which appear only once. V shed 1 base and J shed 12 bases, with 13 bases lying between them. The CDR3 totals 13 residues. Per the germline V gene, CDR1 is SGHAT and CDR2 is FQNNGV. Sequenced material: central memory CD4+ T cells from blood. The chain carries TRBV11-2 and TRBJ2-1; a possible D gene is TRBD1 (5 bases). The receptor comes from a woman under 40 in good health. The CDR3 DNA reads TGTGCCAGCAGCTTAGCTCCCGACAGAGGGCAGTTCTTC. This gives the protein CASSLAPDRGQFF.